The 31 T cell receptor beta chains in this list originate from one sample, sequenced in a study of T-cell memory formation after mild COVID-19. Via MiXCR, TCRdb re-called the 5' RACE reads, giving one row per CDR3 protein. The sample has 130,000 to 150,000 distinct CDR3 sequences, about a fifth seen once. The material sequenced was PBMCs or a T cell subset sorted from them (not recorded which). These receptors originate from an adult woman who had mild COVID-19 (a few samples of this study predate the infection). Cell type and time point are not known.

This chain uses TRBV28 with TRBJ2-5, with TRBD2 identical over 7 bases. Germline lookup yields CDR1 MDHEN and CDR2 SYDVKM. The CDR3 is 12 residues long. The junction had 7 bases not matched to a gene; V was cut back by 6 bases and J by 9 bases. CDR3 amino acids: CASSKLRGAQYF. DNA of the CDR3: TGTGCCAGCAGCAAACTTCGGGGGGCCCAGTACTTC. Variable domain in full (rest from reference TRBV28 and TRBJ2-5): DVKVTQSSRYLVKRTGEKVFLECVQDMDHENMFWYRQDPGLGLRLIYFSYDVKMKEKGDIPEGYSVSREKKERFSLILESASTNQTSMYLCASSKLRGAQYFGPGTRLLVL.

This clonotype was detected only a few times. The rearrangement joins TRBV7-2 to TRBJ2-7; 8 positions agree with TRBD1. Losses at the gene ends were 5 bases for V and 6 bases for J; bases not matched to a gene: 9. The CDR3 contains 14 residues. Germline assignment: CDR1 SGHTA and CDR2 FQGNSA. CDR3 in DNA: TGTGCCAGCAGCCGACAGGGGCATACTGGCGAGCAGTACTTC. The encoded protein is CASSRQGHTGEQYF.

The chain is built from TRBV18 and TRBJ1-5; D is uncertain. The CDR3 is 15 residues long. Per the germline V gene, CDR1 is KGHSH and CDR2 is LQKENI. V was pared by 6 bases and J by 3 bases, with 15 bases between. The CDR3 loop is CASSPGSQHNQPQHF. In nucleotides, the CDR3 is TGTGCCAGCTCCCCCGGATCACAGCACAATCAGCCCCAGCATTTT.

The count of this clonotype is one. V usage is TRBV7-9 and J usage is TRBJ2-7; maybe TRBD1 (5 bases). The CDR3 has 16 amino acids. Trimming left V 5 bases short and J 2 bases short, with 19 bases between. Germline V gives CDR1 SEHNR, CDR2 FQNEAQ (reference sequence). The CDR3 DNA is TGTGCCAGCAGCAAGGGGTACAGGACGGTCACCTACGAGCAGTACTTC. It is translated as CASSKGYRTVTYEQYF.

J is TRBJ1-5 and V is TRBV27, with a possible D match to TRBD1 (5 bases). The CDR3 covers 14 residues. Germline CDR1 and CDR2: MNHEY and SMNVEV (reference sequence). V lost 3 bases and J 3 bases, leaving 9 bases between the germline ends. CDR3: CASSFRVSNQPQHF. CDR3 coding DNA: TGTGCCAGCAGTTTCAGGGTATCCAATCAGCCCCAGCATTTT.

The J gene is TRBJ2-7, the V gene TRBV28; D gene ambiguous. CDR1 is MDHEN, CDR2 SYDVKM, per germline. V was shortened by 8 bases and J by 0 bases, with 8 bases between the two germline ends. The CDR3 is 12 amino acids. The CDR3 here is CASESPSYEQYF. DNA for the CDR3: TGTGCCAGCGAGTCACCCTCCTACGAGCAGTACTTC.

This clonotype was counted between two and nine times. The chain links TRBV11-2 to TRBJ2-5, with no clear D. Deletions cut 2 bases from V and 5 bases from J, with 9 bases between. The CDR3 loop spans 13 amino acids. The germline V gene encodes CDR1 SGHAT and CDR2 FQNNGV. The CDR3: CASSLSLRETQYF. CDR3 in DNA: TGTGCCAGCAGCTTATCATTGCGGGAGACCCAGTACTTC.

This clonotype has only a few counts. The rearrangement joins TRBV30 to TRBJ1-1; no clear D. Trimming shortened V by 3 bases and J by 1 base, and 9 bases separated the two germline ends. Germline loops: CDR1 GTSNPN, CDR2 SVGIG (reference sequence). The CDR3 covers 13 residues. The CDR3 loop reads CAWSGTPNTEAFF. In nucleotides, the CDR3 is TGTGCCTGGAGCGGAACTCCGAACACTGAAGCTTTCTTT.

This clonotype was counted a few times. This rearrangement joins TRBV5-1 to TRBJ2-7, with 9 bases fitting TRBD1. Trimming at V came to 4 bases and at J to 4 bases, leaving 6 bases not matched to a gene. Germline values: CDR1 SGHRS, CDR2 YFSETQ. The CDR3 has 14 residues. The CDR3 nucleotides read TGCGCCAGCAGCGAAGGACAGGGGTTTTACGAGCAGTACTTC. This encodes CASSEGQGFYEQYF.

This chain uses TRBV6-5 with TRBJ2-1; perhaps D is TRBD1 or TRBD2 (6 bases each). Germline V gives CDR1 MNHEY, CDR2 SVGAGI. The CDR3 has 15 amino acids. Trimming cost V 6 bases and J 4 bases, with 16 bases left between them. For the CDR3, the DNA is TGTGCCAGCAGACTCCCTGGGGGGCCGTACAATGAGCAGTTCTTC. Its protein is CASRLPGGPYNEQFF.

V is TRBV7-2 and J is TRBJ1-1; no firm D call. Trimming cost V 0 bases and J 6 bases, with 14 bases left between them. The length of the CDR3 is 15 residues. Germline CDR1 and CDR2: SGHTA and FQGNSA. The CDR3 here is CASSLAEGVRAEAFF. CDR3 nucleotide sequence: TGTGCCAGCAGCTTAGCGGAGGGCGTAAGGGCTGAAGCTTTCTTT.

This clonotype has a handful of counts. V and J are TRBV12-3 or TRBV12-4 and TRBJ1-4, with 8 nucleotides matching TRBD1. There are 12 residues in the CDR3. V lost 6 bases, J lost 11 bases, and 5 bases stayed unmatched. CDR3 sequence: CASRNGQGKLFF. CDR3 bases: TGTGCCAGCAGGAACGGACAGGGCAAACTGTTTTTT.

The J gene is TRBJ2-7, the V gene TRBV12-3 or TRBV12-4, with 9 positions matching TRBD1. CDR3 length: 15 residues. The V segment lost 5 bases and the J segment 1 base; nucleotides outside the gene matches: 6. The CDR3 sequence is CASSGGQGNSYEQYF. The CDR3 nucleotides are TGTGCCAGCAGTGGGGGACAGGGCAATTCCTACGAGCAGTACTTC.

The chain carries TRBV20-1 and TRBJ2-5; D is ambiguous. V was pared by 3 bases and J by 1 base, with 9 bases between. The CDR3 runs to 13 residues. The germline V gene has CDR1 DFQATT and CDR2 SNEGSKA (reference sequence). The chain's CDR3 is CSASVHPQETQYF. CDR3 DNA: TGCAGTGCTAGTGTACATCCCCAAGAGACCCAGTACTTC.

V gene TRBV6-6 combines with J gene TRBJ2-3; D not resolved. Germline values: CDR1 MNHNY, CDR2 SVGAGI (reference sequence). This CDR3 is built from 17 residues. V was clipped by 0 bases and J by 0 bases, with 13 bases between them. The CDR3 protein is CASSYSKGSISTDTQYF. As DNA, the CDR3 is TGTGCCAGCAGTTACTCGAAAGGCAGCATCAGCACAGATACGCAGTATTTT.

V is TRBV20-1 and J is TRBJ1-5; D perhaps matches TRBD1 (5 bases). Trimming took off 5 bases at V and 7 bases at J, with 12 bases between the two ends. Germline V gene lookup returns CDR1 DFQATT and CDR2 SNEGSKA (reference sequence). The length of the CDR3 is 12 residues. CDR3 residues: CSAGRDSQPQHF. DNA of the CDR3: TGCAGTGCTGGAAGGGACTCGCAGCCCCAGCATTTT.

The chain couples TRBV28 to TRBJ2-5; the match to TRBD2 covers 8 bases. Germline V gives CDR1 MDHEN, CDR2 SYDVKM. This CDR3 is built from 15 residues. V lost 5 bases, J lost 4 bases, and 9 bases stayed unmatched. The CDR3 bases are TGTGCCAGCAGTCCTAGGACTAGCTTCGCAGAGACCCAGTACTTC. This translates into CASSPRTSFAETQYF.

The genes are TRBV5-1 and TRBJ2-3, with D unresolved. This CDR3 spans 15 amino acids. The V end lost 2 bases, the J end lost 0 bases, and 10 bases lay between the germline ends. The germline V gene encodes CDR1 SGHRS and CDR2 YFSETQ. CDR3 loop: CASSLTSLSTDTQYF. CDR3 in DNA: TGCGCCAGCAGCTTAACCTCGCTGAGCACAGATACGCAGTATTTT. Drawing the rest from reference TRBV5-1 and TRBJ2-3, the complete variable domain is KAGVTQTPRYLIKTRGQQVTLSCSPISGHRSVSWYQQTPGQGLQFLFEYFSETQRNKGNFPGRFSGRQFSNSRSEMNVSTLELGDSALYLCASSLTSLSTDTQYFGPGTRLTVL.

This chain links TRBV29-1 with TRBJ1-2; D may be TRBD1 (5 bases). The CDR3 consists of 12 residues. V was trimmed by 6 bases and J by 3 bases, leaving 11 bases between them. Germline assignment: CDR1 SQVTM and CDR2 ANQGSEA. The CDR3: CSVPTGHYGYTF. CDR3 DNA sequence: TGCAGCGTGCCTACAGGCCACTATGGCTACACCTTC.

The table lists this clonotype with many counts. This chain connects TRBV7-8 to TRBJ1-1; 7 nucleotides line up with TRBD1. The CDR3 extends over 16 amino acids. V trimming: 5 bases; J trimming: 0 bases; junction bases outside the gene matches: 9. The germline V gene has CDR1 SGHVS and CDR2 FQNEAQ. CDR3 nucleotide sequence: TGTGCCAGCAGCAACAGACAGGGAACAATGAACACTGAAGCTTTCTTT. Translation: CASSNRQGTMNTEAFF.

The V call is TRBV9, the J call TRBJ1-1; no clear D. The V end lost 3 bases, the J end lost 3 bases, and 12 bases lay between the germline ends. Germline loops: CDR1 SGDLS, CDR2 YYNGEE. There are 14 residues in the CDR3. The CDR3 sequence: CASSARPADTEAFF. For the CDR3, the DNA is TGTGCCAGCAGCGCGAGGCCCGCGGACACTGAAGCTTTCTTT.

The chain has TRBV4-3 and TRBJ1-1, with 7 bases fitting TRBD1. This CDR3 has 15 amino acids. Germline loops: CDR1 LGHNA, CDR2 YSLEER. The junction had 8 bases not matched to a gene; V was cut back by 3 bases and J by 4 bases. In DNA, the CDR3 is TGCGCCAGCAGCCAGGACCCACAGGGGACCACTGAAGCTTTCTTT. As protein: CASSQDPQGTTEAFF.

The chain employs TRBV27 and TRBJ2-2; maybe TRBD1 (6 bases). Trimming removed 2 bases from V and 4 bases from J, with 20 bases in between. Germline V gene sequence: CDR1 MNHEY, CDR2 SMNVEV (reference sequence). The CDR3 covers 18 residues. CDR3 in DNA: TGTGCCAGCAGTTTAGGTCAGGGGTTACTTTCGTCCACCGGGGAGCTGTTTTTT. Its protein product is CASSLGQGLLSSTGELFF.

The CDR3 is CATSDFSRVRTDTQYF. The CDR3 DNA reads TGTGCCACCAGTGATTTTAGCAGGGTGCGCACAGATACGCAGTATTTT. V gene TRBV24-1 combines with J gene TRBJ2-3; the D gene is possibly TRBD1 (5 bases). This CDR3 spans 16 amino acids. Per germline, CDR1 KGHDR and CDR2 SFDVKD. Trimming took 1 base from V and 1 from J, leaving 11 bases between them.

Only a few counts were recorded for this clonotype. The chain combines TRBV5-6 with TRBJ2-1, with 8 positions matching TRBD1. The CDR3 loop spans 18 amino acids. With 2 bases clipped from V and 6 bases from J, the junction kept 16 bases outside the gene matches. Germline V gene sequence: CDR1 SGHDT, CDR2 YYEEEE. The CDR3 region is CASSLRSRGRISRNEQFF. Written as DNA, the CDR3 is TGTGCCAGCAGCTTAAGGTCCAGGGGGCGAATATCTCGCAATGAGCAGTTCTTC.

The chain uses TRBV7-9 and TRBJ1-1; TRBD1 aligns across 7 bases. The V segment lost 8 bases and the J segment 1 base; nucleotides outside the gene matches: 13. This CDR3 has 16 residues. From germline, CDR1 is SEHNR and CDR2 FQNEAQ (reference sequence). The CDR3 DNA reads TGTGCCAGCGGACACACAGGGGTGCGGGAGAACACTGAAGCTTTCTTT. As protein: CASGHTGVRENTEAFF. Based on the CDR3 plus reference TRBV7-9 and TRBJ1-1, the full variable domain is DTGVSQNPRHKITKRGQNVTFRCDPISEHNRLYWYRQTLGQGPEFLTYFQNEAQLEKSRLLSDRFSAERPKGSFSTLEIQRTEQGDSAMYLCASGHTGVRENTEAFFGQGTRLTVV.

In its sample, this clonotype ranks as medium-sized (0.01 to 0.1%). This chain's CDR3 is CASSPATSGRGGGELFF. Written as DNA, the CDR3 is TGTGCCAGCAGCCCTGCTACTAGCGGGAGAGGTGGCGGGGAGCTGTTTTTT. V gene TRBV4-2 combines with J gene TRBJ2-2, with 11 bases aligning to TRBD2. The CDR3 covers 17 residues. J gave up 7 bases and V 4 bases, and 11 bases lay outside the gene matches. Germline V CDR1 and CDR2: LGHNA, YNFKEQ.

The sample holds a few counts of this clonotype. J is TRBJ2-2 and V is TRBV3-1, with 7 nucleotides matching TRBD1. V lost 0 bases to trimming and J lost 7 bases; unmatched junction nucleotides: 17. The CDR3 contains 19 residues. Germline V CDR1 and CDR2: LGHDT, YNNKEL (reference sequence). CDR3 in DNA: TGTGCCAGCAGCCAAGACCCCGCTTTTACCAGGGGGTCGGGCGGGGAGCTGTTTTTT. Protein sequence: CASSQDPAFTRGSGGELFF.

This clonotype was counted a single time. This sequence joins TRBV15 and TRBJ2-5; TRBD1 matches 11 bases. Losses at the gene ends were 5 bases for V and 5 bases for J; bases not matched to a gene: 10. CDR3 length: 16 amino acids. CDR1 is LNHNV, CDR2 YYDKDF, per germline (reference sequence). In DNA, the CDR3 is TGTGCCACCAGCCTCGCCGGGACAGGGGGTCGGGAGACCCAGTACTTC. This sequence encodes CATSLAGTGGRETQYF.

This clonotype was picked up a small number of times. The rearrangement joins TRBV7-2 to TRBJ2-3; D gene uncertain. This CDR3 has 16 residues. Germline V CDR1 and CDR2: SGHTA, FQGNSA. V gave up 6 bases and J gave up 3 bases, with 19 bases separating them. In DNA, the CDR3 is TGTGCCAGCAGTCCCCTTTGGGCAGGTCGGACAGATACGCAGTATTTT. As protein: CASSPLWAGRTDTQYF.

This clonotype occurred once. The chain recombines TRBV18 with TRBJ1-6; TRBD1 aligns across 11 bases. V dropped 3 bases and J dropped 10; count of bases not matched to a gene: 8. CDR1 and CDR2 from the germline V gene are KGHSH and LQKENI. The CDR3 loop spans 16 amino acids. In DNA, the CDR3 is TGTGCCAGCTCACCCCGAACGGGACAGGGGGAATCACCCCTCCACTTT. This encodes CASSPRTGQGESPLHF. Together with reference TRBV18 and TRBJ1-6, the CDR3 gives the full variable domain: NAGVMQNPRHLVRRRGQEARLRCSPMKGHSHVYWYRQLPEEGLKFMVYLQKENIIDESGMPKERFSAEFPKEGPSILRIQQVVRGDSAAYFCASSPRTGQGESPLHFGNGTRLTVT.